One T cell receptor (beta chain) is described in this entry. Its antigen is not identified. The sample is drawn from a study of cytomegalovirus exposure and HLA in healthy donors. In the study overall: Unique TCRs numbering about 87 million, obtained from HLA-typed donors, made up an early data release.

Study conclusions and caveats: Further analysis was carried out later, and it showed several of the most significant clusters appearing linked to common viral pathogens. Overall, approximately 150 TCR beta chains were annotated as cytomegalovirus-associated.

The CDR3 is 10 residues long. V lost 6 bases and J lost 4, with 6 bases in between. In germline, CDR1 is DFQATT, CDR2 SNEGSKA (reference sequence). The PCR employed 60 Vbeta primers together with 13 Jbeta primers. Per the original methods: Counted up in a later analysis, unique TCR beta chains came to about 80 million, with about 9.9 million shared. Using immunoSEQ multiplex PCR, the repertoire was profiled, and TCRdb retains in-frame clones only, with some absent. V and J calls and clone size come straight from that table; D and trimming were deduced from the DNA. This sample has 55,000 to 65,000 clones, with approximately 80% found just once.

The sequenced sample was PBMCs. This sequence joins TRBV20-1 and TRBJ1-1; no clear D gene. The sequence was obtained from a woman between 35 and 50 years old in good health and CMV-seropositive. The CDR3 spells CSAGPTEAFF. CDR3 DNA sequence: TGCAGTGCGGGCCCCACTGAAGCTTTCTTT.